The 2 T cell receptor beta chains below all came from one sample that was sequenced in a study of OX40 agonist ivuxolimab in advanced cancers. Generated by immunoSEQ multiplex PCR, the TCRdb table keeps only in-frame clones and is missing some. Here the sample spans 70,000 to 75,000 clones, 85% to 90% being singletons. The sequences come from CD4+ or CD8+ T cells sorted from blood, collected in a trial of the OX40 agonist ivuxolimab. These receptors were collected from an adult with an advanced solid tumor such as melanoma, head and neck, liver or kidney cancer.

The genes are TRBV9 and TRBJ2-7; 12 bases are shared with TRBD2. Losses at the gene ends were 0 bases for V and 9 bases for J; bases not matched to a gene: 1. The CDR3 is 13 residues long. The V gene's germline CDR1 is SGDLS and CDR2 YYNGEE. This CDR3 reads CASSVELAGGQYF. DNA of the CDR3: TGTGCCAGCAGCGTAGAACTAGCGGGAGGGCAGTACTTC.

The chain joins TRBV29-1 to TRBJ2-7, with D possibly being TRBD1 (6 bases). CDR1 is SQVTM and CDR2 is ANQGSEA in the germline V gene. The CDR3 has 13 residues. V lost 2 bases and J 6 bases, leaving 14 bases between the germline ends. The CDR3 nucleotides are TGCAGCGTTGAAAGGACGGTGGGGGCCGAGCAGTACTTC. It codes for CSVERTVGAEQYF.